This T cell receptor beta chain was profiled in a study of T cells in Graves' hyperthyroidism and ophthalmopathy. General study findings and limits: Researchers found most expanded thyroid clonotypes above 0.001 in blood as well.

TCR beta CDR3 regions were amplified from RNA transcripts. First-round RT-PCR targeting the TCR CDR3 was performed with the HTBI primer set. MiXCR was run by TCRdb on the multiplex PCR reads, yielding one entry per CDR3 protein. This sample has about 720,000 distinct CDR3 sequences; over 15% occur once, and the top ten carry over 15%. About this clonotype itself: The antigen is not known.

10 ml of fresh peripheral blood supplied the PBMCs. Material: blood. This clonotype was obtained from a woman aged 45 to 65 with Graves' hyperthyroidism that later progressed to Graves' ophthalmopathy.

This CDR3 is CASSLRTGGYTGELFF. CDR3 sequence (DNA): TGTGCCAGCAGCCTACGGACAGGGGGCTACACCGGGGAGCTGTTTTTT. This chain uses TRBV3-1 with TRBJ2-2; 11 bases line up with TRBD1. The CDR3 sequence is 16 residues long. V lost 4 bases to trimming and J lost 3 bases; unmatched junction nucleotides: 4. Germline V CDR1 and CDR2: LGHDT, YNNKEL (reference sequence).